Below, 31 T cell receptor beta chains from the same sample are listed, as sequenced in a study of cytomegalovirus exposure and HLA in healthy donors (dated by TCRdb to 2016 to 2017). Library method: the immunoSEQ multiplex PCR assay. TCRdb mirrors the immuneACCESS table, restricted to in-frame sequences. Some clones are absent from its copies; in checked studies, under half trace to an unresolved V gene, and the reason for the others is unknown. For this sample there are 100,000 or so clones; roughly 86% appear just once. Roughly 4.2% of the sample comes from the top ten. The sequenced sample consisted of PBMCs. The receptors come from a woman between 18 and 30 years old in good health and CMV-seropositive.

The V call is TRBV9, the J call TRBJ2-1; 9 nucleotides align to TRBD2. Looked up from germline, CDR1 is SGDLS and CDR2 is YYNGEE. V lost 3 bases to trimming and J lost 4 bases; unmatched junction nucleotides: 8. The CDR3 covers 16 residues. CDR3 bases: TGTGCCAGCAGCGCAGGGATTAGCGGGGGTTACAATGAGCAGTTCTTC. Protein product: CASSAGISGGYNEQFF.

Worth noting for this clone: A much larger clone is a single base away; this may be a read error. The chain joins TRBV28 to TRBJ2-7; D gene unclear. The germline V gene encodes CDR1 MDHEN and CDR2 SYDVKM. The CDR3 spans 11 residues. V shed 5 bases and J shed 4 bases, with 6 bases lying between them. This CDR3 is CASSDTYEQYF. The DNA of the CDR3 is TGTGCCAGCAGTGACACATACGAGCAGTACTTC.

The chain employs TRBV2 and TRBJ1-5; no clear D gene. The V gene's germline CDR1 is SNHLY and CDR2 FYNNEI. The germline V and J ends were trimmed by 6 bases and 1 base, with 7 bases remaining between them. CDR3 size: 13 residues. The CDR3 spells CASRQASNQPQHF. CDR3 sequence (DNA): TGTGCCAGCAGGCAAGCGAGCAATCAGCCCCAGCATTTT.

As DNA, the CDR3 is TGTGCCAGCAGCTTAGGTAGCTCCTATAATTCACCCCTCCACTTT. Its protein is CASSLGSSYNSPLHF. V gene TRBV7-9 combines with J gene TRBJ1-6, with D unresolved. Trimming removed 1 base at V and 0 bases at J, with 4 bases between. The CDR3 loop spans 15 amino acids. The germline gives CDR1 SEHNR, CDR2 FQNEAQ (reference sequence).

The V gene is TRBV6-1, the J gene TRBJ1-1; D gene unclear. The V gene's germline CDR1 is MNHNS and CDR2 SASEGT. V lost 3 bases to trimming and J lost 10 bases, with 21 bases between them. The CDR3 is 15 amino acids. For the CDR3, the DNA is TGTGCCAGCAGTGATTGGTGGAGGTTGCAGTGGGGAGCTTTCTTT. Translation gives CASSDWWRLQWGAFF.

The rearrangement joins TRBV6-1 to TRBJ1-1; D ambiguous. Trimming shortened V by 7 bases and J by 4 bases, and 16 bases separated the two germline ends. CDR3 length equals 14 residues. The germline V gene has CDR1 MNHNS and CDR2 SASEGT. CDR3 nucleotides: TGTGCCAGCATAACAGCCCAAGGAGGCACTGAAGCTTTCTTT. Its translation is CASITAQGGTEAFF.

This chain joins TRBV27 and TRBJ2-7; 7 bases map to TRBD1. The V gene end was trimmed by 8 bases and the J gene end by 2 bases; junction bases not matched to a gene: 6. Germline-derived CDR1 and CDR2 are MNHEY and SMNVEV (reference sequence). The CDR3 loop spans 13 amino acids. CDR3 amino acids: CASRQQGTYEQYF. CDR3 coding DNA: TGTGCCAGCCGTCAACAGGGGACCTACGAGCAGTACTTC.

The chain links TRBV18 to TRBJ2-2; perhaps TRBD2 as D (5 bases). The CDR3 runs to 17 residues. V lost 1 base to trimming and J lost 0 bases, with 12 bases between them. Germline V gene sequence: CDR1 KGHSH, CDR2 LQKENI. CDR3 sequence: CASSPLRKGANTGELFF. The CDR3 coding sequence is TGTGCCAGCTCACCACTGCGCAAGGGAGCGAACACCGGGGAGCTGTTTTTT. Complete variable domain (other parts from reference TRBV18 and TRBJ2-2): NAGVMQNPRHLVRRRGQEARLRCSPMKGHSHVYWYRQLPEEGLKFMVYLQKENIIDESGMPKERFSAEFPKEGPSILRIQQVVRGDSAAYFCASSPLRKGANTGELFFGEGSRLTVL.

The J gene is TRBJ1-3, the V gene TRBV28; 7 nucleotides line up with TRBD1. Germline V gene sequence: CDR1 MDHEN, CDR2 SYDVKM. The CDR3 is 16 amino acids. V shed 6 bases and J 4 bases; nucleotides not matched to a gene: 12. The CDR3 region is CASSLLFGTAGNTIYF. DNA for the CDR3: TGTGCCAGCAGCCTACTCTTCGGGACAGCAGGAAACACCATATATTTT. The entire variable domain, with the rest obtained from reference TRBV28 and TRBJ1-3, is as follows: DVKVTQSSRYLVKRTGEKVFLECVQDMDHENMFWYRQDPGLGLRLIYFSYDVKMKEKGDIPEGYSVSREKKERFSLILESASTNQTSMYLCASSLLFGTAGNTIYFGEGSWLTVV.

J is TRBJ2-3 and V is TRBV11-3; D possibly corresponds to TRBD1 (5 bases). The V end was cut by 2 bases, the J end by 4 bases, with 19 bases between. The CDR3 is made up of 17 amino acids. Germline V gene lookup returns CDR1 SGHNT and CDR2 YENEEA. As DNA, the CDR3 is TGTGCCAGCAGCTTATCTACCCAGGGAAGAGGCGCAGATACGCAGTATTTT. Translation gives CASSLSTQGRGADTQYF.

The sample holds a few counts of this clone. The chain has TRBV5-1 and TRBJ2-7; unclear D gene. Germline CDR1 reads SGHRS; CDR2 reads YFSETQ. This CDR3 has 12 residues. Trimming took 4 bases from V and 3 from J, leaving 8 bases between them. The CDR3 DNA follows: TGCGCCAGCAGCCTTTCAGGCTACGAGCAGTACTTC. This sequence encodes CASSLSGYEQYF.

The chain recombines TRBV19 with TRBJ2-7; 13 nucleotides match TRBD2. CDR3 length equals 16 residues. CDR1 and CDR2 from the germline V gene are LNHDA and SQIVND (reference sequence). After removal of 4 bases from V and 2 bases from J, the junction contained 5 bases not matched to a gene. CDR3 sequence (DNA): TGTGCCAGTAGTACCGGGACTAGCGGGGTTCCCTACGAGCAGTACTTC. It yields the protein CASSTGTSGVPYEQYF.

The V gene is TRBV5-4, the J gene TRBJ2-7; TRBD2 aligns across 8 bases. The CDR3 has 15 residues. V lost 0 bases to trimming and J lost 0 bases; unmatched junction nucleotides: 2. Germline CDR1 reads SGHNT; CDR2 reads YYREEE (reference sequence). This CDR3 reads CASSLVLADSYEQYF. CDR3 sequence (DNA): TGTGCCAGCAGCTTGGTACTAGCGGACTCCTACGAGCAGTACTTC.

The chain couples TRBV6-5 to TRBJ2-7; 12 nucleotides align to TRBD2. The V and J ends lost 2 bases and 2 bases, in that order; junction bases with no gene match: 4. Germline loops: CDR1 MNHEY, CDR2 SVGAGI. The CDR3 is 16 residues long. CDR3 coding DNA: TGTGCCAGCAGTTACACCCGACTAGCGGGAGCCTACGAGCAGTACTTC. Translated, it gives CASSYTRLAGAYEQYF.

The chain is built from TRBV10-3 and TRBJ1-1; possibly TRBD1 for D (5 bases). Germline V gene lookup returns CDR1 ENHRY and CDR2 SYGVKD. V dropped 6 bases and J dropped 1 base, with 18 bases sitting between them. There are 16 residues in the CDR3. This CDR3 reads CAIRASGAGQNTEAFF. The CDR3 DNA follows: TGTGCCATCAGAGCGTCTGGTGCAGGACAGAACACTGAAGCTTTCTTT.

This rearrangement joins TRBV7-3 to TRBJ1-1; the match to TRBD1 covers 8 bases. The CDR3 is 14 amino acids. Germline V gives CDR1 SGHTA, CDR2 FQGTGA. The trim removed 5 bases at V and 6 bases at J, leaving 8 bases unmatched. CDR3 sequence (DNA): TGTGCCAGCAGCAAAGACAGGGGTTATTCTGAAGCTTTCTTT. Its translation: CASSKDRGYSEAFF.

This clone appeared once. V and J are TRBV7-8 and TRBJ1-2; 8 positions match TRBD1. The V and J ends lost 3 bases and 3 bases, in that order; junction bases with no gene match: 3. The length of the CDR3 is 14 residues. Germline-derived CDR1 and CDR2 are SGHVS and FQNEAQ. The DNA of the CDR3 is TGTGCCAGCAGCTTCAGGGGGCGGGACTATGGCTACACCTTC. Protein sequence: CASSFRGRDYGYTF.

The rearrangement uses TRBV7-6 and TRBJ1-6; D gene uncertain. The germline V gene encodes CDR1 SGHVS and CDR2 FNYEAQ. The CDR3 length is 15 residues. Trimming left V 5 bases short and J 3 bases short, with 11 bases between. The CDR3 loop is CASSDGPNYNSPLHF. CDR3 nucleotides: TGTGCCAGCAGCGATGGGCCCAACTATAATTCACCCCTCCACTTT.

This sequence joins TRBV4-1 and TRBJ1-6; the match to TRBD1 covers 8 bases. Trimming took 3 bases from V and 8 from J; bases not matched to a gene: 6. The germline CDR1 and CDR2 sequences are MGHRA and YSYEKL. The CDR3 is made up of 15 amino acids. The CDR3 is CASSHPGQVYSPLHF. The CDR3 coding sequence is TGCGCCAGCAGCCATCCGGGACAGGTTTATTCACCCCTCCACTTT.

The chain recombines TRBV11-2 with TRBJ2-7; maybe TRBD2 (5 bases). CDR1 SGHAT and CDR2 FQNNGV come from the germline V gene. V dropped 1 base and J dropped 3 bases, with 13 bases sitting between them. The CDR3 has 15 residues. The CDR3 DNA is TGTGCCAGCAGCTTAGCGCCCGGAGGTGTCTACGAGCAGTACTTC. Encoded protein: CASSLAPGGVYEQYF.

J is TRBJ1-1 and V is TRBV6-5; the D is unclear. There are 13 residues in the CDR3. With 0 bases removed from V and 5 bases from J, the gap between germline ends came to 7 bases. CDR1 is MNHEY, CDR2 SVGAGI, per germline. CDR3 loop: CASSYSPRTEAFF. Written as DNA, the CDR3 is TGTGCCAGCAGTTACTCCCCCCGGACTGAAGCTTTCTTT.

This clone was seen a handful of times. This chain connects TRBV25-1 to TRBJ1-1; TRBD1 agrees at 7 bases. After removal of 11 bases from V and 5 bases from J, the junction contained 11 bases not matched to a gene. The CDR3 length is 13 residues. CDR1 is MGHDK, CDR2 SYGVNS, per germline. This chain's CDR3 is CASQGRGRTEAFF. The CDR3 DNA sequence: TGTGCCTCTCAGGGAAGGGGGCGAACTGAAGCTTTCTTT.

The chain combines TRBV11-2 with TRBJ1-6, with TRBD1 as a possible D gene (5 bases). Trimming left V 3 bases short and J 0 bases short, with 15 bases between. Germline CDR1 reads SGHAT; CDR2 reads FQNNGV. This CDR3 comprises 18 residues. CDR3 sequence reads: CASSFNRIPSSYNSPLHF. The CDR3 DNA sequence: TGTGCCAGCAGCTTTAACAGGATACCGAGCTCCTATAATTCACCCCTCCACTTT.

The rearrangement uses TRBV5-4 and TRBJ1-2; TRBD1 might be the D (5 bases). V was pared by 0 bases and J by 1 base, with 10 bases between. There are 15 residues in the CDR3. CDR1 SGHNT and CDR2 YYREEE come from the germline V gene (reference sequence). The CDR3 protein is CASSLETALNYGYTF. The CDR3 DNA reads as TGTGCCAGCAGCTTGGAGACAGCCCTTAACTATGGCTACACCTTC.

This chain connects TRBV6-6 to TRBJ2-2, with D perhaps TRBD1 (5 bases). CDR3 length equals 14 residues. Per germline, CDR1 MNHNY and CDR2 SVGAGI (reference sequence). Between the trimmed V and J ends, which lost 6 bases and 3 bases, there was a span of 11 bases. Here the CDR3 reads CASRQGGYTGELFF. In DNA, the CDR3 is TGTGCCAGCAGGCAGGGTGGGTACACCGGGGAGCTGTTTTTT.

The chain combines TRBV2 with TRBJ2-1; tentatively, D is TRBD2 (5 bases). V was clipped by 6 bases and J by 7 bases, with 16 bases between them. The germline V gene encodes CDR1 SNHLY and CDR2 FYNNEI. The CDR3 runs to 14 residues. The CDR3 bases are TGTGCCAGCAGATCGGACTCCGACTTAAATGAGCAGTTCTTC. Translation: CASRSDSDLNEQFF.

The chain is built from TRBV27 and TRBJ1-5; no clear D gene. This CDR3 spans 19 amino acids. V gave up 5 bases and J gave up 1 base, with 24 bases separating them. Germline loops: CDR1 MNHEY, CDR2 SMNVEV (reference sequence). The CDR3 DNA reads as TGTGCCAGCAGTCCAACCGACCTGGGTTTTCCTAGGAGCAATCAGCCCCAGCATTTT. Protein sequence: CASSPTDLGFPRSNQPQHF.

The chain is built from TRBV5-1 and TRBJ1-2, with D perhaps matching TRBD1 (5 bases). Germline V gene sequence: CDR1 SGHRS, CDR2 YFSETQ. Trimming removed 5 bases at V and 5 bases at J, with 10 bases between. The CDR3 has 12 residues. For the CDR3, the DNA is TGCGCCAGCAGTCAGGCAGGGTATGGCTACACCTTC. It is translated as CASSQAGYGYTF.

V and J are TRBV9 and TRBJ2-7, with 9 positions matching TRBD2. CDR1 is SGDLS and CDR2 is YYNGEE in the germline V gene. The J segment lost 4 bases and the V segment lost 0 bases, leaving 5 bases of the junction unmatched. The CDR3 has 15 residues. DNA of the CDR3: TGTGCCAGCAGCGTAGGGGCGGGAGGGCCTTACGAGCAGTACTTC. Its protein is CASSVGAGGPYEQYF.

The rearrangement uses TRBV15 and TRBJ2-3; D is unclear. Trimming removed 8 bases at V and 0 bases at J, with 9 bases between. CDR1 and CDR2 from the germline V gene are LNHNV and YYDKDF (reference sequence). This CDR3 comprises 13 residues. CDR3 protein: CATRRSSTDTQYF. Written as DNA, the CDR3 is TGTGCCACCCGGCGGTCCAGCACAGATACGCAGTATTTT. Looking up the rest from reference TRBV15 and TRBJ2-3 gives the full variable domain: DAMVIQNPRYQVTQFGKPVTLSCSQTLNHNVMYWYQQKSSQAPKLLFHYYDKDFNNEADTPDNFQSRRPNTSFCFLDIRSPGLGDTAMYLCATRRSSTDTQYFGPGTRLTVL.

The chain links TRBV29-1 to TRBJ1-1; the D is unclear. Per the germline V gene, CDR1 is SQVTM and CDR2 is ANQGSEA. This CDR3 has 12 amino acids. V dropped 6 bases and J dropped 0 bases, with 8 bases sitting between them. CDR3 protein: CSVRTMNTEAFF. The CDR3 region has the DNA TGCAGCGTCAGGACTATGAACACTGAAGCTTTCTTT. Full variable domain (missing parts from reference TRBV29-1 and TRBJ1-1): SAVISQKPSRDICQRGTSLTIQCQVDSQVTMMFWYRQQPGQSLTLIATANQGSEATYESGFVIDKFPISRPNLTFSTLTVSNMSPEDSSIYLCSVRTMNTEAFFGQGTRLTVV.